This T cell receptor beta chain emerged from a study of cytotoxic CD8 clonotypes in ibrutinib-treated CLL. As for the study in general: A mean of around 260,000 productive templates and more than 75,000 productive rearrangements was obtained per sample.

Using immunoSEQ multiplex PCR, the repertoire was profiled, and TCRdb retains in-frame clones only, with some absent. The repertoire holds 50,000 to 75,000 clones, with over 60% as singletons. This clone was seen a single time. The CDR3 length is 14 residues. With 6 bases removed from V and 1 base from J, the gap between germline ends came to 12 bases. CDR1 and CDR2 from the germline V gene are MNHEY and SVGAGI. The material sequenced was PBMCs, taken after 12 months of ibrutinib treatment. The chain uses TRBV6-5 and TRBJ1-1; no clear D gene. The clonotype originates from a human donor with chronic lymphocytic leukemia. The CDR3, as DNA: TGTGCCAGCAGCCGACCAACAGCGAACACTGAAGCTTTCTTT. Its protein product is CASSRPTANTEAFF.